The 29 T cell receptor beta chains listed next were all sequenced from one sample in a study of OX40 agonist ivuxolimab in advanced cancers. Repertoires were generated with immunoSEQ multiplex PCR, while TCRdb's copy carries only in-frame clones and drops some. The repertoire has 100,000 to 120,000 clones, 75% to 95% of them found once; the top ten carry around 0.64%. Sequences were derived from CD4+ or CD8+ T cells sorted from blood, sampled in a trial of the OX40 agonist ivuxolimab. Source of these receptors: an adult with an advanced solid tumor such as melanoma, head and neck, liver or kidney cancer.

The chain recombines TRBV11-2 with TRBJ2-7; D is uncertain. Trimming stripped 1 base from V and 3 bases from J, with 7 bases between. The germline V gene has CDR1 SGHAT and CDR2 FQNNGV. The CDR3 runs 13 residues. The DNA of the CDR3 is TGTGCCAGCAGCTTAGGCCGGCACTACGAGCAGTACTTC. Translating gives CASSLGRHYEQYF. Full variable domain (missing parts from reference TRBV11-2 and TRBJ2-7): EAGVAQSPRYKIIEKRQSVAFWCNPISGHATLYWYQQILGQGPKLLIQFQNNGVVDDSQLPKDRFSAERLKGVDSTLKIQPAKLEDSAVYLCASSLGRHYEQYFGPGTRLTVT.

The chain is built from TRBV5-1 and TRBJ2-5; 11 bases fit TRBD2. The J call is doubtful: the DNA matches TRBJ2-7 better. In germline, CDR1 is SGHRS, CDR2 YFSETQ. The CDR3 totals 14 residues. The CDR3, as DNA: TGCGCCGGAAAGCCGGGACTAGCGGCCTACGAGCAGTACTTC. Its translation: CAGKPGLAAYEQYF.

This rearrangement joins TRBV27 to TRBJ2-3, with D perhaps TRBD2 (7 bases). The CDR3 loop spans 17 amino acids. Germline loops: CDR1 MNHEY, CDR2 SMNVEV (reference sequence). Trimming cost V 2 bases and J 5 bases, with 20 bases left between them. DNA for the CDR3: TGTGCCAGCAGTTTAGTAAGAGGGGGGGCATCTTTAGATACGCAGTATTTT. It specifies CASSLVRGGASLDTQYF.

In nucleotides, the CDR3 is TGTGCCAGCAGCTTATTTTCAGGGGACAATGAGCAGTTCTTC. Protein product: CASSLFSGDNEQFF. The J gene is TRBJ2-1, the V gene TRBV11-3, with D possibly being TRBD1 (6 bases). Germline CDR1 and CDR2: SGHNT and YENEEA. Trimming stripped 2 bases from V and 5 bases from J, with 10 bases between. The CDR3 contains 14 residues.

The chain combines TRBV11-2 with TRBJ2-7; weak D call: TRBD2 (5 bases). This CDR3 is 12 amino acids long. Germline V gene sequence: CDR1 SGHAT, CDR2 FQNNGV. V was clipped by 1 base and J by 4 bases, with 5 bases between them. The CDR3 DNA reads as TGTGCCAGCAGCTTAGGGACTTACGAGCAGTACTTC. Amino acids: CASSLGTYEQYF.

The CDR3 protein is CASSPGLAGEGEQFF. In DNA, the CDR3 is TGTGCCAGCAGCCCGGGACTAGCGGGAGAGGGAGAGCAGTTCTTC. V and J are TRBV7-8 and TRBJ2-1, with 14 nucleotides matching TRBD2. This CDR3 spans 15 amino acids. Per the germline V gene, CDR1 is SGHVS and CDR2 is FQNEAQ. The ends lost 5 bases at V and 10 bases at J; junction bases unmatched: 7.

The J gene is TRBJ2-3, the V gene TRBV6-5; D is uncertain. Germline V gene sequence: CDR1 MNHEY, CDR2 SVGAGI. This CDR3 region has 14 residues. V was clipped by 2 bases and J by 0 bases, with 6 bases between them. CDR3 in amino acids: CASSYGGSTDTQYF. The CDR3 region has the DNA TGTGCCAGCAGTTACGGTGGGAGCACAGATACGCAGTATTTT.

The genes are TRBV6-5 and TRBJ2-1; TRBD1 matches at 9 bases. V shed 6 bases and J 7 bases; nucleotides not matched to a gene: 4. From germline, CDR1 is MNHEY and CDR2 SVGAGI. The CDR3 has 13 residues. The CDR3, as DNA: TGTGCCAGCAGACGACAGGGGGAAAATGAGCAGTTCTTC. Protein: CASRRQGENEQFF.

The genes are TRBV6-5 and TRBJ2-7, with TRBD1 identical over 7 bases. The junction had 7 bases not matched to a gene; V was cut back by 4 bases and J by 1 base. CDR1 is MNHEY, CDR2 SVGAGI, per germline. The CDR3 covers 15 residues. CDR3 amino acids: CASSSYTGASYEQYF. DNA for the CDR3: TGTGCCAGCAGTTCGTATACAGGGGCATCCTACGAGCAGTACTTC.

This sequence joins TRBV7-9 and TRBJ2-7, with D possibly being TRBD2 (6 bases). V gave up 0 bases and J gave up 2 bases, with 8 bases separating them. This CDR3 contains 14 residues. Germline V gene lookup returns CDR1 SEHNR and CDR2 FQNEAQ (reference sequence). This chain's CDR3 is CASSLAEGPYEQYF. The CDR3 DNA reads TGTGCCAGCAGCTTAGCGGAGGGACCCTACGAGCAGTACTTC. The full variable domain, in which reference TRBV7-9 and TRBJ2-7 provide the parts outside the CDR3, is DTGVSQNPRHKITKRGQNVTFRCDPISEHNRLYWYRQTLGQGPEFLTYFQNEAQLEKSRLLSDRFSAERPKGSFSTLEIQRTEQGDSAMYLCASSLAEGPYEQYFGPGTRLTVT.

The J gene is TRBJ2-5, the V gene TRBV2; 10 bases are shared with TRBD2. The trim removed 4 bases at V and 7 bases at J, leaving 9 bases unmatched. The length of the CDR3 is 15 residues. CDR1 SNHLY and CDR2 FYNNEI come from the germline V gene. CDR3 in amino acids: CASSARTSGMGTQYF. For the CDR3, the DNA is TGTGCCAGCAGTGCTCGGACTAGCGGTATGGGGACCCAGTACTTC.

About this clone itself: One end of the junction varies from germline; a read error may be responsible. The CDR3 coding sequence is TGTGCTAGCAGCTTATATGATGGGGGAGAGACCCAGTACTTC. Residues: CASSLYDGGETQYF. This chain joins TRBV7-7 and TRBJ2-5; D may be TRBD1 or TRBD2 (5 bases each). Germline values: CDR1 SSHAT, CDR2 FNYEAQ (reference sequence). The CDR3 covers 14 residues.

This clone appeared a single time. The rearrangement joins TRBV9 to TRBJ1-3, with D perhaps matching TRBD1 (6 bases). The germline gives CDR1 SGDLS, CDR2 YYNGEE. The V gene lost 0 bases and the J gene lost 4 bases, with 8 bases spanning the gap. The CDR3 extends over 14 amino acids. In nucleotides, the CDR3 is TGTGCCAGCAGCGTAGAGGACAGCGGAAACACCATATATTTT. Translation gives CASSVEDSGNTIYF. Combining the CDR3 with reference TRBV9 and TRBJ1-3 gives the whole variable domain DSGVTQTPKHLITATGQRVTLRCSPRSGDLSVYWYQQSLDQGLQFLIQYYNGEERAKGNILERFSAQQFPDLHSELNLSSLELGDSALYFCASSVEDSGNTIYFGEGSWLTVV.

This clone is a singleton in its sample. The genes are TRBV14 and TRBJ1-2; unclear D gene. The CDR3 length is 11 residues. V was cut by 2 bases and J by 2 bases, with 0 bases left in between. CDR1 is SGHDN, CDR2 FVKESK, per germline. Here the CDR3 reads CASSQNYGYTF. The CDR3 DNA follows: TGTGCCAGCAGCCAAAACTATGGCTACACCTTC.

V usage is TRBV30 and J usage is TRBJ1-3; the match to TRBD1 covers 7 bases. CDR1 and CDR2 (germline): GTSNPN, SVGIG (reference sequence). The CDR3 extends over 15 amino acids. V lost 3 bases, J lost 2 bases, and 7 bases stayed unmatched. The CDR3 loop reads CAWSDTTGAGNTIYF. As DNA, the CDR3 is TGTGCCTGGAGCGATACCACAGGGGCTGGAAACACCATATATTTT.

This rearrangement joins TRBV11-2 to TRBJ2-5, with 7 bases that match TRBD2. CDR3 length: 14 residues. Germline V CDR1 and CDR2: SGHAT, FQNNGV. Trimming at V came to 3 bases and at J to 0 bases, leaving 1 base not matched to a gene. The CDR3 coding sequence is TGTGCCAGCAGCTTCACTAGCGACCAAGAGACCCAGTACTTC. As protein: CASSFTSDQETQYF.

This clone was recorded once. The gene calls are TRBV6-1 and TRBJ1-1; 9 bases fit TRBD1. The trim removed 4 bases at V and 5 bases at J, leaving 8 bases unmatched. In germline, CDR1 is MNHNS, CDR2 SASEGT. The CDR3 runs to 15 residues. CDR3 DNA: TGTGCCAGCAGTGCCCGTACAGGGGGCGGGACTGAAGCTTTCTTT. It codes for CASSARTGGGTEAFF.

This clone was counted a few times. The gene calls are TRBV15 and TRBJ2-5; the D gene is possibly TRBD1 (5 bases). Germline lookup yields CDR1 LNHNV and CDR2 YYDKDF (reference sequence). Trimming cost V 5 bases and J 5 bases, with 12 bases left between them. The CDR3 length is 13 residues. The CDR3 loop is CATSGDSRETQYF. The DNA for the CDR3 is TGTGCCACCAGCGGTGACAGTAGGGAGACCCAGTACTTC. The variable domain in full, completed from reference TRBV15 and TRBJ2-5, reads DAMVIQNPRYQVTQFGKPVTLSCSQTLNHNVMYWYQQKSSQAPKLLFHYYDKDFNNEADTPDNFQSRRPNTSFCFLDIRSPGLGDTAMYLCATSGDSRETQYFGPGTRLLVL.

The chain joins TRBV7-6 to TRBJ2-6; TRBD2 matches at 7 bases. CDR1 is SGHVS, CDR2 FNYEAQ, per germline. J gave up 0 bases and V 5 bases, and 10 bases lay outside the gene matches. The CDR3 contains 18 residues. DNA for the CDR3: TGTGCCAGCAGCCAACGGGCGGGAGCCAGCTCTGGGGCCAACGTCCTGACTTTC. As protein: CASSQRAGASSGANVLTF.

This clone occurred once. The CDR3 here is CASSTTGRLGTEAFF. In nucleotides, the CDR3 is TGTGCCAGCAGCACAACGGGACGACTGGGCACTGAAGCTTTCTTT. The chain carries TRBV9 and TRBJ1-1; tentative D call: TRBD1 (5 bases). Between the trimmed V and J ends, which lost 4 bases and 4 bases, there was a span of 17 bases. Germline V gene data show CDR1 as SGDLS and CDR2 as YYNGEE. There are 15 residues in the CDR3.

The genes are TRBV27 and TRBJ1-5; TRBD1 agrees at 9 bases. CDR1 is MNHEY and CDR2 is SMNVEV in the germline V gene (reference sequence). The V and J ends lost 6 bases and 3 bases, in that order; junction bases with no gene match: 6. The CDR3 consists of 15 residues. CDR3 in DNA: TGTGCCAGCAGGACACAGGGGGCAGTCAATCAGCCCCAGCATTTT. Its translation is CASRTQGAVNQPQHF.

The chain links TRBV7-9 to TRBJ2-5; TRBD2 agrees at 13 bases. With 8 bases clipped from V and 9 bases from J, the junction kept 6 bases outside the gene matches. This CDR3 spans 13 amino acids. Germline V gene sequence: CDR1 SEHNR, CDR2 FQNEAQ (reference sequence). CDR3 nucleotide sequence: TGTGCCAGCTGCACTAGCGGGAGGGCCCCCCAGTACTTC. As protein: CASCTSGRAPQYF.

The V call is TRBV7-8, the J call TRBJ1-3, with D hard to call. Germline V lookup: CDR1 SGHVS, CDR2 FQNEAQ. CDR3 length: 14 amino acids. V dropped 5 bases and J dropped 0 bases, with 8 bases sitting between them. This CDR3 reads CASSLQISGNTIYF. CDR3 DNA sequence: TGTGCCAGCAGCCTACAGATCTCTGGAAACACCATATATTTT.

The chain uses TRBV10-3 and TRBJ2-7, with D maybe TRBD2 (5 bases). This CDR3 region has 13 residues. V was cut by 7 bases and J by 4 bases, with 14 bases left in between. CDR1 is ENHRY, CDR2 SYGVKD, per germline. Here the CDR3 DNA reads TGTGCCATCAAACTGGGAGAGGGTTACGAGCAGTACTTC. Protein: CAIKLGEGYEQYF.

DNA of the CDR3: TGTGCCAGCAGTGAGGCGGGGGCAGGGGGAAACACCATATATTTT. This sequence encodes CASSEAGAGGNTIYF. J is TRBJ1-3 and V is TRBV2; D is perhaps TRBD1 (6 bases). Per germline, CDR1 SNHLY and CDR2 FYNNEI. The CDR3 sequence is 15 residues long. Trimming cost V 3 bases and J 4 bases, with 13 bases left between them.

The chain links TRBV30 to TRBJ1-1, with a possible D match to TRBD1 (5 bases). V lost 5 bases to trimming and J lost 5 bases, with 12 bases between them. CDR3 length: 12 amino acids. CDR1 is GTSNPN and CDR2 is SVGIG in the germline V gene (reference sequence). CDR3 amino acids: CAWSGGGTEAFF. CDR3 in DNA: TGTGCCTGGTCTGGGGGTGGGACTGAAGCTTTCTTT.

Worth noting for this clone: Other nucleotide sequences in the sample specify the same CDR3. J is TRBJ2-3 and V is TRBV5-1, with D possibly matching TRBD1 (6 bases). The CDR3 spans 15 residues. CDR1 SGHRS and CDR2 YFSETQ come from the germline V gene. Trimming pared 0 bases from V and 4 bases from J, leaving 12 bases between. CDR3 amino acids: CASSLGGPGADTQYF. Here the CDR3 DNA reads TGCGCCAGCAGCTTGGGGGGTCCAGGGGCAGATACGCAGTATTTT.

This chain joins TRBV18 and TRBJ1-6; TRBD1 aligns across 9 bases. This CDR3 is 15 amino acids long. Germline lookup yields CDR1 KGHSH and CDR2 LQKENI. V trimming: 2 bases; J trimming: 9 bases; junction bases outside the gene matches: 5. The CDR3 coding sequence is TGTGCCAGCTCACCAGAGGGACAGGGTATTTCACCCCTCCACTTT. Encoded protein: CASSPEGQGISPLHF.

The rearrangement links TRBV9 to TRBJ1-2; D is perhaps TRBD1 (5 bases). The V and J ends lost 3 bases and 2 bases respectively, with 14 bases between them. Germline-derived CDR1 and CDR2 are SGDLS and YYNGEE. The CDR3 spans 15 residues. The CDR3 sequence: CASSAGTVVNYGYTF. For the CDR3, the DNA is TGTGCCAGCAGCGCCGGGACGGTCGTCAACTATGGCTACACCTTC.